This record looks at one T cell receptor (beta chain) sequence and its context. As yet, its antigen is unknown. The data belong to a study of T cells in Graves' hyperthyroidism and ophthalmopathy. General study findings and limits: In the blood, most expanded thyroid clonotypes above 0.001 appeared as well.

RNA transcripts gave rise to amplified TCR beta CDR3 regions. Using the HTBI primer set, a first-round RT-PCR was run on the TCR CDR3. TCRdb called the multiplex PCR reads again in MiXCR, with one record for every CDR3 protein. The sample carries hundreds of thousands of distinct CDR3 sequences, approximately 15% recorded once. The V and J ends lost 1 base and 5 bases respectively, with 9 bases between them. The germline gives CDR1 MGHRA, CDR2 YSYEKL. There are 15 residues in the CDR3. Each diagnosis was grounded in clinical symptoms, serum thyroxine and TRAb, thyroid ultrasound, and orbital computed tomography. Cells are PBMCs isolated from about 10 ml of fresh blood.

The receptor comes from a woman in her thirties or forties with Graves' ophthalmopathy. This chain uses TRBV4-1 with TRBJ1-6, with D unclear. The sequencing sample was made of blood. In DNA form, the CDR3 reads TGCGCCAGCAGCCAAGTTGGCAGCCATAATTCACCCCTCCACTTT. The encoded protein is CASSQVGSHNSPLHF.